The clone carrying this T cell receptor beta chain has ten or more counts. The antigen remains unidentified. The data belong to a study of regulatory T cells in long-lasting Graves disease. Study-wide results and limits: It was in persistent disease that TRBV28, TRBJ1-2 and TRBJ2-5 were favored.

This sample's time point: persistent/refractory GD, antithyroid drugs over 5 years with positive TRAb. RNA isolated from PBMCs was used to make the TCR library. All patients originated from an endocrinology department located in Xi'an, China. The authors drew 7.5 to 10 milliliters of peripheral blood into EDTA tubes. Arm-PCR of CDR3 regions and iRepertoire HTBI primers were used to build TCR beta libraries. TCRdb re-derived calls from the multiplex PCR reads in MiXCR, one entry per CDR3 protein. The top ten hold roughly an eighth of the sample, which has 400,000 to 500,000 distinct CDR3 sequences, over 20% seen once. V lost 7 bases, J lost 1 base, and 8 bases stayed unmatched. From germline, CDR1 is SNHLY and CDR2 FYNNEI. CDR3 length: 16 amino acids.

Sequenced material: peripheral blood mononuclear cells (PBMCs), taken when the disease was refractory, from a patient treated with antithyroid drugs. The chain is built from TRBV2 and TRBJ1-1, with 11 nucleotides matching TRBD1. This sequence originates from a female donor with Graves disease. CDR3 nucleotides: TGTGCCAGCAATCCGGACAGGGGGCTGTGGAACACTGAAGCTTTCTTT. Its protein product is CASNPDRGLWNTEAFF.